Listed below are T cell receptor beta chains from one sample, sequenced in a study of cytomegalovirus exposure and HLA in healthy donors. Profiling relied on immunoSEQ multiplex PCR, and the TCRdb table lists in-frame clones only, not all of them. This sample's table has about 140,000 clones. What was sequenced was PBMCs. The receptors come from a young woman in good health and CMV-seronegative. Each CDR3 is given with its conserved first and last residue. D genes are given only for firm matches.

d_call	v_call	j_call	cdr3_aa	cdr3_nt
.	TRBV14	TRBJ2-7	CASSREGAKAYEQYF	TGTGCCAGCAGCCGAGAAGGGGCCAAAGCCTACGAGCAGTACTTC
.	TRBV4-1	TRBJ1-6	CASSPEVSSYNSPLHF	TGCGCCAGCAGCCCGGAGGTCAGCTCCTATAATTCACCCCTCCACTTT
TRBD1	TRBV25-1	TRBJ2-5	CASSSLQGARETQYF	TGTGCCAGCAGCTCCCTTCAGGGGGCGCGGGAGACCCAGTACTTC
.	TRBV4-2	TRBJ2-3	CASSHSGSFTDTQYF	TGTGCCAGCAGCCATTCGGGATCCTTCACAGATACGCAGTATTTT
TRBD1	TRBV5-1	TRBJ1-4	CASSPGQGREKLFF	TGCGCCAGCAGCCCGGGACAGGGGCGGGAAAAACTGTTTTTT
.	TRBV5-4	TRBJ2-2	CASRKDSTGELFF	TGTGCCAGCAGGAAGGACAGTACCGGGGAGCTGTTTTTT
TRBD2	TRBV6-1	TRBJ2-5	CASSVASGKSQETQYF	TGTGCCAGCAGTGTGGCTAGCGGTAAAAGCCAAGAGACCCAGTACTTC
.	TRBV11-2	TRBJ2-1	CASSLDLAGTSYNEQFF	TGTGCCAGCAGCTTAGATCTCGCGGGGACTTCCTACAATGAGCAGTTCTTC
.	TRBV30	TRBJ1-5	CAWSFSDSSGNQPQHF	TGTGCCTGGAGTTTCTCGGACTCGAGTGGCAATCAGCCCCAGCATTTT
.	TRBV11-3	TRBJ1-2	CASRSSQGRGYTF	TGTGCCAGCAGATCATCGCAGGGGAGAGGCTACACCTTC
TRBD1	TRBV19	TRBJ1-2	CASSLRDRYYGYTF	TGTGCCAGTAGCCTTCGGGACAGGTACTATGGCTACACCTTC
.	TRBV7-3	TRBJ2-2	CASRSNAGELFF	TGTGCCAGCAGATCCAATGCCGGGGAGCTGTTTTTT
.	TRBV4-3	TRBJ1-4	CASSQDPAAPGANEKLFF	TGCGCCAGCAGCCAAGATCCGGCGGCTCCGGGGGCTAATGAAAAACTGTTTTTT
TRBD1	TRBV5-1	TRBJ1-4	CASSLQGQGAANEKLFF	TGCGCCAGCAGCTTGCAAGGACAGGGGGCTGCTAATGAAAAACTGTTTTTT
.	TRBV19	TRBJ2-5	CASSIGEGDTQYF	TGTGCCAGTAGTATCGGGGAAGGCGATACCCAGTACTTC
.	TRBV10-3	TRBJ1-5	CAIRGVSDQPQHF	TGTGCCATCAGAGGGGTGTCGGATCAGCCCCAGCATTTT
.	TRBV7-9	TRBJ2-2	CASIAPQETGELFF	TGTGCCAGCATCGCGCCCCAGGAAACCGGGGAGCTGTTTTTT
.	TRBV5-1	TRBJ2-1	CASSGSGNRYNEQFF	TGCGCCAGCAGCGGAAGCGGAAACCGTTACAATGAGCAGTTCTTC
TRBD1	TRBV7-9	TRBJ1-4	CASSQSGGTNEKLFF	TGTGCCAGCAGCCAGTCAGGGGGTACTAATGAAAAACTGTTTTTT
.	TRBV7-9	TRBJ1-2	CASTSSFLGGRNYGYTF	TGTGCCAGCACCTCATCGTTCCTCGGGGGGCGCAACTATGGCTACACCTTC
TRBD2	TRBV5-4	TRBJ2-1	CASSRPKASGRPSSYNEQFF	TGTGCCAGCAGCCGACCTAAGGCTAGCGGGAGGCCCAGCTCCTACAATGAGCAGTTCTTC
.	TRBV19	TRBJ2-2	CATPGDTGELFF	TGTGCCACCCCAGGGGACACCGGGGAGCTGTTTTTT
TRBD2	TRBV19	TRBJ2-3	CATSGGLSSTDTQYF	TGTGCCACTTCGGGAGGACTGTCTAGCACAGATACGCAGTATTTT
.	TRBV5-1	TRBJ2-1	CASSSSILTLDNEQFF	TGCGCCAGCAGCTCGTCCATCTTGACACTTGACAATGAGCAGTTCTTC
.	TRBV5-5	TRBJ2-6	CASRPTGFGANVLTF	TGTGCCAGCAGGCCTACAGGGTTCGGGGCCAACGTCCTGACTTTC
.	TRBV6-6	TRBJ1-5	CASSYTQGNQPQHF	TGTGCCAGCAGTTACACCCAGGGGAATCAGCCCCAGCATTTT
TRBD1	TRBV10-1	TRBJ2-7	CASSETGQGGHEQYF	TGCGCCAGCAGTGAGACCGGACAGGGCGGCCACGAGCAGTACTTC
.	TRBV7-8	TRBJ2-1	CASRDVRGNEQFF	TGTGCCAGCAGAGATGTACGGGGCAATGAGCAGTTCTTC
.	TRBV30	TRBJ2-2	CAWSRRAGYGELFF	TGTGCCTGGAGTAGGAGGGCCGGATACGGGGAGCTGTTTTTT
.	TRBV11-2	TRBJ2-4	CASSLDLEGIQYF	TGTGCCAGCAGCTTAGATCTTGAGGGCATTCAGTACTTC
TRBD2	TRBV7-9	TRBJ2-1	CASSFGLAGMAYNEQFF	TGTGCCAGCAGCTTCGGACTAGCGGGTATGGCCTACAATGAGCAGTTCTTC
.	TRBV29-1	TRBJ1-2	CSVRRDISVGYTF	TGCAGCGTTCGTCGGGACATCAGTGTTGGCTACACCTTC